This T cell receptor (beta chain) was captured in a study of T-cell memory formation after mild COVID-19. Barcoded TCR alpha and TCR beta cDNA libraries with UMIs came from 5'RACE using constant-segment primers. TCRdb processed the 5' RACE reads anew with MiXCR; each CDR3 protein has one entry. The table lists roughly 600,000 distinct CDR3 sequences, roughly 17% of them singletons. Losses at the gene ends were 4 bases for V and 1 base for J; bases not matched to a gene: 12. Per germline, CDR1 SGHAT and CDR2 FQNNGV. The CDR3 runs 19 residues. The receptor was derived from an adult woman who had mild COVID-19 (a few samples of this study predate the infection). Cell type and time point are not known. The J gene is TRBJ2-3, the V gene TRBV11-2; 12 bases fit TRBD2. Source material: PBMCs or a T cell subset sorted from them (not recorded which). CDR3 protein: CASSSLLRTSGIGTDTQYF. The DNA for the CDR3 is TGTGCCAGCAGCTCCCTATTAAGGACTAGCGGGATTGGCACAGATACGCAGTATTTT. The full variable domain, completed using reference TRBV11-2 and TRBJ2-3, is EAGVAQSPRYKIIEKRQSVAFWCNPISGHATLYWYQQILGQGPKLLIQFQNNGVVDDSQLPKDRFSAERLKGVDSTLKIQPAKLEDSAVYLCASSSLLRTSGIGTDTQYFGPGTRLTVL.